Detailed here is one T cell receptor beta chain. The entry originates in a study of shared clonotypes between healthy human individuals. Germline V gene lookup returns CDR1 MNHEY and CDR2 SMNVEV (reference sequence). There are 15 residues in the CDR3. V lost 2 bases and J 1 base, leaving 11 bases between the germline ends. For each subset, genomic DNA was distributed in equal portions over several immunoSEQ plates. TCRdb's table, derived via immunoSEQ multiplex PCR, lists solely in-frame clones and lacks some. The repertoire includes some 470,000 clones, 76% of them detected once, and roughly 13% sits in the top ten.

The genes are TRBV27 and TRBJ1-2; D may be TRBD1 (5 bases). Sequenced sample: PBMCs. The TCR comes from a woman aged 40 to 50 in good health. Some clones in this sample may be carry-over from other donors' samples. The CDR3 loop reads CASSLRGAGNYGYTF. DNA for the CDR3: TGTGCCAGCAGTTTAAGGGGCGCCGGTAACTATGGCTACACCTTC.